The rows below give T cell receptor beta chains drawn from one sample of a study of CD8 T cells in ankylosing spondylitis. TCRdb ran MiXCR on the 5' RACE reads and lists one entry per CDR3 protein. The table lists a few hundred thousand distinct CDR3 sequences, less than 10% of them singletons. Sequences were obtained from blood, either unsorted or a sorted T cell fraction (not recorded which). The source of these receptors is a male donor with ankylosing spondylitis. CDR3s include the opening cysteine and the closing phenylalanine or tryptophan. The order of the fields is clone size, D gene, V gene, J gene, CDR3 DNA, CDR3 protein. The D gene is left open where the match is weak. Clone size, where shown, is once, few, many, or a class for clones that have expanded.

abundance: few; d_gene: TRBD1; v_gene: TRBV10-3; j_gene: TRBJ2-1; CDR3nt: TGTGCCATCAGTGACTTTGGACAGGGCCCTACGCGGAATGAGCAGTTCTTC; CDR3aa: CAISDFGQGPTRNEQFF
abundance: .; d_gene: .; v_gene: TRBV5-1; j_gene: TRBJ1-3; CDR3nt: TGCGCCAGCAGGTGGATGCCCTCTGGAAACACCATATATTTT; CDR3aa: CASRWMPSGNTIYF
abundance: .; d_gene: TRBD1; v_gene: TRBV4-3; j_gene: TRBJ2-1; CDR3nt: TGCGCCAGCAGCACCGGGACAGGGGATAACAATGAGCAGTTCTTC; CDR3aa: CASSTGTGDNNEQFF
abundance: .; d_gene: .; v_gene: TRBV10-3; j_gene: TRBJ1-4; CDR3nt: TGTGCCACCAGGGTAGCAACTAATGAAAAACTGTTTTTT; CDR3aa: CATRVATNEKLFF
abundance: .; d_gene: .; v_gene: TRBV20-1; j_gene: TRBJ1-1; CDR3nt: TGCAGCGCTGACAGAGACACTGAAGCTTTCTTT; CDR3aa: CSADRDTEAFF
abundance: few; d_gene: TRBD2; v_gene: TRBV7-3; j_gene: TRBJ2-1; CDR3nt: TGTGCCAGCAGCTTATTCGCGGGAGCAATTTCCCATGAGCAGTTCTTC; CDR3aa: CASSLFAGAISHEQFF
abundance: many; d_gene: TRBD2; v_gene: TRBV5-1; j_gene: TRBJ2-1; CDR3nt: TGCGCCAGCAGCCACGTTAGCGGGGTCTCCTACAATGAGCAGTTCTTC; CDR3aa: CASSHVSGVSYNEQFF
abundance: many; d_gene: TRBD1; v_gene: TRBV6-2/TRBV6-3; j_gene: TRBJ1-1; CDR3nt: TGTGCCAGCAGTTCGGGACAGCCGAACACTGAAGCTTTCTTT; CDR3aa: CASSSGQPNTEAFF
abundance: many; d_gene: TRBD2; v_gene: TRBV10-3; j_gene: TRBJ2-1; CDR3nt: TGTGCCATCAGTCGGGGACTAGCGGGAGTGGGGTCCTACAATGAGCAGTTCTTC; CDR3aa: CAISRGLAGVGSYNEQFF
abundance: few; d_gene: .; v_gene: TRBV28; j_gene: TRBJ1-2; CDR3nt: TGTGCCGAGAAGCCGCAGGGAGGCAACTATGGCTACACCTTC; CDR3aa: CAEKPQGGNYGYTF
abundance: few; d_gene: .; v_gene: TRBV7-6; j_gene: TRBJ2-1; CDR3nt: TGTGCCAGCAGCTTAGCTGGAATGGTCCACAATGAGCAGTTCTTC; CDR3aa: CASSLAGMVHNEQFF
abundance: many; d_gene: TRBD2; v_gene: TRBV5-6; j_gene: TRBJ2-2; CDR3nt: TGTGCCAGCAGCCAGGGACTAGCCATCACCGGGGAGCTGTTTTTT; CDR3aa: CASSQGLAITGELFF
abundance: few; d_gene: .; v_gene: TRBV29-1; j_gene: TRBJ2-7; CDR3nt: TGCAGCGTCGTAGGAGGGCTCTCCTACGAGCAGTACTTC; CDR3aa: CSVVGGLSYEQYF
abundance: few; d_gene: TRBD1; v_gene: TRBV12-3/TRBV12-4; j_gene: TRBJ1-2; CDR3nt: TGTGCCAGCAGCCTACAGGGGAACTGGAAGTATGGCTACACCTTC; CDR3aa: CASSLQGNWKYGYTF
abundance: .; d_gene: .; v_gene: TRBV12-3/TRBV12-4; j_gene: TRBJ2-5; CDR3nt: TGTGCCAGCAGTCCCGGACGAAAACAAGAGACCCAGTACTTC; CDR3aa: CASSPGRKQETQYF
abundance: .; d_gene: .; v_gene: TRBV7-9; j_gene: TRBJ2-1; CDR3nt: TGTGCCAGCAGCCCCCCCGCTGGGGGATGGTACAATGAGCAGTTCTTC; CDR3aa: CASSPPAGGWYNEQFF
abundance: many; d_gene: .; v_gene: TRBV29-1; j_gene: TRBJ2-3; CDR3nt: TGCAGCGTTGTCGAGGAAAGGAGCACAGATACGCAGTATTTT; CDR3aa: CSVVEERSTDTQYF
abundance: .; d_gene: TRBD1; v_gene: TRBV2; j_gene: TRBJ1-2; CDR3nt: TGTGCCAGCAGTCAGGACAGGGCAGTCTATGGCCACACCTTC; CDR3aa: CASSQDRAVYGHTF
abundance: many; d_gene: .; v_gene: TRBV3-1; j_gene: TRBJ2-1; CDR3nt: TGTGCCAGCAGCCCGACTAGTCGGAATGAGCAGTTCTTC; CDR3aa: CASSPTSRNEQFF
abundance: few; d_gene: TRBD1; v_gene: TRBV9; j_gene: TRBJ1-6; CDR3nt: TGTGCCAGCAGCGTAGGGTCAGGGGGCTCCTATAATTCACCCCTCCACTTT; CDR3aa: CASSVGSGGSYNSPLHF